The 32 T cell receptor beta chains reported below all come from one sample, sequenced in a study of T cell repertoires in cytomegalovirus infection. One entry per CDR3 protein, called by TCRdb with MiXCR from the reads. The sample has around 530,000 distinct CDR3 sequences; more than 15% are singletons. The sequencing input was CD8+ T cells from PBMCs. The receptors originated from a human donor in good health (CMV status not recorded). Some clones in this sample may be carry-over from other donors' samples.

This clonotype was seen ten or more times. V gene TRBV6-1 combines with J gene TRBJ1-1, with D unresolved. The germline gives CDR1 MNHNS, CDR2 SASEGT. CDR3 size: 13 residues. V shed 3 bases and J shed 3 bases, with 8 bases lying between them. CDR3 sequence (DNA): TGTGCCAGCAGTGATGACCGGGACACTGAAGCTTTCTTT. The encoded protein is CASSDDRDTEAFF.

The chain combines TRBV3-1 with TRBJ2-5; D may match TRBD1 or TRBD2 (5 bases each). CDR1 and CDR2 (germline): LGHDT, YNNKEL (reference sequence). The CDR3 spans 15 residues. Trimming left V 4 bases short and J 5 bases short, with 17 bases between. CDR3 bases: TGTGCCAGCAGCCCTGGGGCTAGCTGGGGGGAGACCCAGTACTTC. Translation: CASSPGASWGETQYF.

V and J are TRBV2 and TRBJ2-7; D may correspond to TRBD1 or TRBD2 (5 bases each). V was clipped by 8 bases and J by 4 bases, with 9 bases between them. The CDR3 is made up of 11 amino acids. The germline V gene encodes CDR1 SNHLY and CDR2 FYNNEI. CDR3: CASQRGYEQYF. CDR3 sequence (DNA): TGTGCCAGCCAGAGGGGTTACGAGCAGTACTTC. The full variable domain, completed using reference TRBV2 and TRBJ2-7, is EPEVTQTPSHQVTQMGQEVILRCVPISNHLYFYWYRQILGQKVEFLVSFYNNEISEKSEIFDDQFSVERPDGSNFTLKIRSTKLEDSAMYFCASQRGYEQYFGPGTRLTVT.

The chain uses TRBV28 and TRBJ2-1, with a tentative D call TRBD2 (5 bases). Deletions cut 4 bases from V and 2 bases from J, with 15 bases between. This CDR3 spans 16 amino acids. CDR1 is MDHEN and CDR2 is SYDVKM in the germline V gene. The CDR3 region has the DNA TGTGCCAGCAGTTCCCGGGAAGCGGAAACCTACAATGAGCAGTTCTTC. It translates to CASSSREAETYNEQFF.

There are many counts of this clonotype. CDR3 in amino acids: CASSFPGQGIKTEAFF. CDR3 in DNA: TGTGCCAGCAGCTTCCCGGGACAGGGGATCAAGACTGAAGCTTTCTTT. The chain carries TRBV7-9 and TRBJ1-1; the match to TRBD1 covers 10 bases. CDR1 and CDR2 (germline): SEHNR, FQNEAQ (reference sequence). J lost 5 bases, V lost 3 bases, and 9 bases had no gene match. This CDR3 is 16 amino acids long.

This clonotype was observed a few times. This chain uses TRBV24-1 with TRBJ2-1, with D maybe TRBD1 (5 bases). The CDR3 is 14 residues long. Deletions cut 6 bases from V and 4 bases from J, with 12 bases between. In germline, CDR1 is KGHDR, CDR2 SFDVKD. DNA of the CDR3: TGTGCCACCAGTTCAGGGCAAGGGTACAATGAGCAGTTCTTC. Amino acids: CATSSGQGYNEQFF.

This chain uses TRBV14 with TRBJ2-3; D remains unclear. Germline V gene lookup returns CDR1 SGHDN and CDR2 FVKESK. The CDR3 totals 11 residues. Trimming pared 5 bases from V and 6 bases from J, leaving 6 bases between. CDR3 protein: CASSTRDTQYF. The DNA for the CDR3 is TGTGCCAGCAGCACAAGGGATACGCAGTATTTT.

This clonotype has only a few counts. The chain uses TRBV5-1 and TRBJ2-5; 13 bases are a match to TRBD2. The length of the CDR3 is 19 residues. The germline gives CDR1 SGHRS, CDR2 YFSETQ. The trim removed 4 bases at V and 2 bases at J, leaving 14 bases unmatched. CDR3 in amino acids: CASSPGLAGAPHGQETQYF. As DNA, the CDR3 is TGCGCCAGCAGCCCCGGACTAGCGGGAGCCCCCCATGGGCAAGAGACCCAGTACTTC.

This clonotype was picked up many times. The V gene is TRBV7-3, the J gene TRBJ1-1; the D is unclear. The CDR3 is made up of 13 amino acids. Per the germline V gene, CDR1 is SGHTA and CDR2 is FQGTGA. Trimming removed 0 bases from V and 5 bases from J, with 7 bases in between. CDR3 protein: CASSLTLGTEAFF. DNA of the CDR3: TGTGCCAGCAGCTTAACGTTGGGGACTGAAGCTTTCTTT.

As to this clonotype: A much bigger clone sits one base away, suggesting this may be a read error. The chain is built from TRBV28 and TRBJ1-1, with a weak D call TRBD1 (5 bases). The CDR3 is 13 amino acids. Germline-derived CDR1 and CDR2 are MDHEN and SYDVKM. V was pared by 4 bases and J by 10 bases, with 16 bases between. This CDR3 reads CASSYRDSIVAFF. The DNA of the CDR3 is TGTGCCAGCAGTTACCGGGACTCTATAGTAGCTTTCTTT.

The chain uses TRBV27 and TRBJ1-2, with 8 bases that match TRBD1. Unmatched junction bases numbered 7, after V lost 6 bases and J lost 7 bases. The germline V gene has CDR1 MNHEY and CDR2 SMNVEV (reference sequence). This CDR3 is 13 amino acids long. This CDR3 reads CASSYRTGFGYTF. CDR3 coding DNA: TGTGCCAGCAGCTATCGGACAGGGTTTGGCTACACCTTC.

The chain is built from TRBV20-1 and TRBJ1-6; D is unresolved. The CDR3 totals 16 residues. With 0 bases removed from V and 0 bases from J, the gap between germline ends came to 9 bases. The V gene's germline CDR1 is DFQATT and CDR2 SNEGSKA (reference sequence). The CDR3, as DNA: TGCAGTGCTAGAGATCTTGACGGCTCCTATAATTCACCCCTCCACTTT. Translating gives CSARDLDGSYNSPLHF.

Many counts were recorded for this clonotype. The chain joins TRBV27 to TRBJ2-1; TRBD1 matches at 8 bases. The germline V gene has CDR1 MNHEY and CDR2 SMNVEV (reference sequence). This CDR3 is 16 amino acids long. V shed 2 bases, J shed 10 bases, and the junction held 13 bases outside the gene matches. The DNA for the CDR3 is TGTGCCAGCAGTTTAGTAGGCAGGGGGCCGAATTTCGAGCAGTTCTTC. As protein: CASSLVGRGPNFEQFF.

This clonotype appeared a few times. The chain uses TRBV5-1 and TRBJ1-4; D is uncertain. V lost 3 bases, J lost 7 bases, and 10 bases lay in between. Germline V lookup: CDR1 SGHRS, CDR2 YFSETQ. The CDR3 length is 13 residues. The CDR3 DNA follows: TGCGCCAGCAGCTCTTCGGAATCTGAAAAACTGTTTTTT. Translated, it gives CASSSSESEKLFF.

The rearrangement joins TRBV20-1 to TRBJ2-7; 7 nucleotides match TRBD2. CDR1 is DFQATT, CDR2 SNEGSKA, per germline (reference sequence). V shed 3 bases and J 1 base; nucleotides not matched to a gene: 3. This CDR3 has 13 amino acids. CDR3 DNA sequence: TGCAGTGCTAGCGGGACTACGTCCTACGAGCAGTACTTC. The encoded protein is CSASGTTSYEQYF.

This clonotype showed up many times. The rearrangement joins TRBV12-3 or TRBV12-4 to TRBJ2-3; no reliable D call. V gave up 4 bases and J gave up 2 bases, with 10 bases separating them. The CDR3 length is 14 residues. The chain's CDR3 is CASSSVLDTDTQYF. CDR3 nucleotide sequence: TGTGCCAGCAGTTCAGTGCTAGACACAGATACGCAGTATTTT.

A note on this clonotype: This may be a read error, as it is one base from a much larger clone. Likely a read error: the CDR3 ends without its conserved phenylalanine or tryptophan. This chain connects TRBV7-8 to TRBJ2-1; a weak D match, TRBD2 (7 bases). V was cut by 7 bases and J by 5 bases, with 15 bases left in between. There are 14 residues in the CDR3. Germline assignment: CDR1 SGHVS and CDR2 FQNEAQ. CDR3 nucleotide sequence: TGTGCCAGCATCCTGGGGGGGGCCCACAATGAGCAGTTCTTA. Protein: CASILGGAHNEQFL.

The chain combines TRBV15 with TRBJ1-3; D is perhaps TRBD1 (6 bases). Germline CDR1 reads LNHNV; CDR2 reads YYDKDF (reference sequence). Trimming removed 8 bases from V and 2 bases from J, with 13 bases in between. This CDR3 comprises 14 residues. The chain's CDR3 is CATRRGTAGNTIYF. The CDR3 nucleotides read TGTGCCACCCGAAGGGGGACCGCTGGAAACACCATATATTTT.

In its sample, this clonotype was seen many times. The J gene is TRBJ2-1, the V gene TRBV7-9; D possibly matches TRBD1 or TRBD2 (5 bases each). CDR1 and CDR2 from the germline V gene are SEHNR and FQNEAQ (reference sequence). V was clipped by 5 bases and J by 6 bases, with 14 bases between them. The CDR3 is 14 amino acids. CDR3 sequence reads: CASSTPGPFNEQFF. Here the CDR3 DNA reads TGTGCCAGCAGCACCCCGGGACCCTTCAATGAGCAGTTCTTC.

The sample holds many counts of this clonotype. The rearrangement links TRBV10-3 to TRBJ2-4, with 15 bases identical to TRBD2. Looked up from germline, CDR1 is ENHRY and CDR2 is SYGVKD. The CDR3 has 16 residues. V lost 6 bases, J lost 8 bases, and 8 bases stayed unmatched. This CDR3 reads CAISSGLAGGGDIQYF. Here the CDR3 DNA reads TGTGCCATCAGCTCGGGACTAGCGGGAGGCGGAGACATTCAGTACTTC.

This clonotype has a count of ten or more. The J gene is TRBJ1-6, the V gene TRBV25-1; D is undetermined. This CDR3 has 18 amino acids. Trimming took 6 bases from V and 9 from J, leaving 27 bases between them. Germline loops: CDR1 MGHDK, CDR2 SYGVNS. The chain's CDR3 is CASSPTRPLRASSSPLHF. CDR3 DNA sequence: TGTGCCAGCAGCCCCACCCGGCCATTGAGGGCCAGCAGTTCACCCCTCCACTTT.

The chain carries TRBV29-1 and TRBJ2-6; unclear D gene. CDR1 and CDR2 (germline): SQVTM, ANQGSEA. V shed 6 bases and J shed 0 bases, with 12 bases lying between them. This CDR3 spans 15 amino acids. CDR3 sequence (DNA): TGCAGCGTAGGCCAGGAAAGCTCTGGGGCCAACGTCCTGACTTTC. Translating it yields CSVGQESSGANVLTF.

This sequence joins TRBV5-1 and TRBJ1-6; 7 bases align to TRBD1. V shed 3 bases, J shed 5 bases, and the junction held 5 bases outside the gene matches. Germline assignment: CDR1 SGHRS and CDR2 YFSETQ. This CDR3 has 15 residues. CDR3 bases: TGCGCCAGCAGCTGGGGACAGCCTAATAATTCACCCCTCCACTTT. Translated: CASSWGQPNNSPLHF.

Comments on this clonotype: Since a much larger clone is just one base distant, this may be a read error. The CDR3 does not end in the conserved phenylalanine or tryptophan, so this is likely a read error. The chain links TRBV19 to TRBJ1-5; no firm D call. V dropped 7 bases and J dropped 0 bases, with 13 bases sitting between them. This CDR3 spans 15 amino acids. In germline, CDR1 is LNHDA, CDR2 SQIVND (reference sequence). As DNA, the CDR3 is TGTGCCAGTAATTTTGGGGATTATAGCAATCAGCCCCAGCATGTT. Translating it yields CASNFGDYSNQPQHV.

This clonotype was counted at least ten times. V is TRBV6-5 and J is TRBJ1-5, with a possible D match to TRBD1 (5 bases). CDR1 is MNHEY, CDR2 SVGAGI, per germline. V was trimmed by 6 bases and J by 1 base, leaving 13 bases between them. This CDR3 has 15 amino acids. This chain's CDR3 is CASSPVGLSNQPQHF. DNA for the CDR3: TGTGCCAGCAGCCCCGTGGGACTGAGCAATCAGCCCCAGCATTTT.

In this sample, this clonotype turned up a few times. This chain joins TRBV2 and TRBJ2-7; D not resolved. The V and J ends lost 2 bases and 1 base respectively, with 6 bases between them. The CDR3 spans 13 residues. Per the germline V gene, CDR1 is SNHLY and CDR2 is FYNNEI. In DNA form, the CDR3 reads TGTGCCAGCAGTGAATACGGATCCTACGAGCAGTACTTC. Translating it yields CASSEYGSYEQYF. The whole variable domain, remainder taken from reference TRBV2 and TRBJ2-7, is EPEVTQTPSHQVTQMGQEVILRCVPISNHLYFYWYRQILGQKVEFLVSFYNNEISEKSEIFDDQFSVERPDGSNFTLKIRSTKLEDSAMYFCASSEYGSYEQYFGPGTRLTVT.

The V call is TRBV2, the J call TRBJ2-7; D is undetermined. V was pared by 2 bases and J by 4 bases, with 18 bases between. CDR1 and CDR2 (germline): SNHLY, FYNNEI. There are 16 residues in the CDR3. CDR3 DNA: TGTGCCAGCAGTGAACGCTCGGGCCGCCGCCGGTACGAGCAGTACTTC. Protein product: CASSERSGRRRYEQYF.

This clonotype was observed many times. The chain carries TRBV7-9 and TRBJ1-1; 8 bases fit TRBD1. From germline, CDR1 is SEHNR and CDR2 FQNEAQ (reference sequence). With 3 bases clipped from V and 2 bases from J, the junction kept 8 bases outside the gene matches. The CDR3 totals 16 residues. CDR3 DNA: TGTGCCAGCAGCTTTTGGACAGGGAGGAAAAACACTGAAGCTTTCTTT. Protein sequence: CASSFWTGRKNTEAFF. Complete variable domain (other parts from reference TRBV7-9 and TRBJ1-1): DTGVSQNPRHKITKRGQNVTFRCDPISEHNRLYWYRQTLGQGPEFLTYFQNEAQLEKSRLLSDRFSAERPKGSFSTLEIQRTEQGDSAMYLCASSFWTGRKNTEAFFGQGTRLTVV.

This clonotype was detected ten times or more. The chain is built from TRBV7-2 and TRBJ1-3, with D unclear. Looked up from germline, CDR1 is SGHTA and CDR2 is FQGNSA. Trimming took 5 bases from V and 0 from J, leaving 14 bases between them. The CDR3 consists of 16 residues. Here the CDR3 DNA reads TGTGCCAGCAGCCCCGGAAATGGTTACTCTGGAAACACCATATATTTT. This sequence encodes CASSPGNGYSGNTIYF.

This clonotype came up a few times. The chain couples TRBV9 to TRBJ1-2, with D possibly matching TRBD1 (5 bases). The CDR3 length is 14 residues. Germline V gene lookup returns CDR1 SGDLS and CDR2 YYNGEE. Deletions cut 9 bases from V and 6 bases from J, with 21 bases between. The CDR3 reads CATTPAGAGDGYTF. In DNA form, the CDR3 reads TGTGCCACGACCCCAGCCGGGGCGGGGGATGGCTACACCTTC.

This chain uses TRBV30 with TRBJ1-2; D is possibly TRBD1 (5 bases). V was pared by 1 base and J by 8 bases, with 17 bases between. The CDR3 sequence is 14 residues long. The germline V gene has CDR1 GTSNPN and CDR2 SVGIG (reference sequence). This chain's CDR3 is CAWSEWGRLVGYTF. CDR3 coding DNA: TGTGCCTGGAGTGAATGGGGGAGGCTAGTCGGCTACACCTTC.

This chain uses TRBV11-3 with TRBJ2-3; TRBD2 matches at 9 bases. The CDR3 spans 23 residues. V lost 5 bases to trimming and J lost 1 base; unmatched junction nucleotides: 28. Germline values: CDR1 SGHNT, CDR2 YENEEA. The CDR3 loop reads CASSLGVRMGGGAWGDCTDTQYF. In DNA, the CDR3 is TGTGCCAGCAGCCTAGGGGTCCGAATGGGCGGGGGGGCCTGGGGGGACTGCACAGATACGCAGTATTTT.